These T cell receptor beta chains were read from a single sample in a study of blood T cell repertoires in COVID-19. Sequencing was performed with immunoSEQ multiplex PCR; in TCRdb, only in-frame clones are kept and a portion is missing. Of 200,000 to 250,000 clones listed, approximately 81% are singletons. The sequenced material came from PBMCs or T cells enriched from blood (not recorded which). These receptors all come from a woman aged 50 to 60 with acute COVID-19. Both conserved end residues are part of each CDR3. A D gene is named only where the DNA matches it firmly. Clone sizes are given selectively: once, few, many, or a class where the clone is expanded.

>19|TRBJ1-4|NA|TRBV15|NA
TGTGCCACCAGCAGAGCCCCACCGCGAGGAGGTGCATGGAATGAAAAACTGTTTTTT
CATSRAPPRGGAWNEKLFF
>13|TRBJ1-1|TRBD1|TRBV19|NA
TGTGCCAGTAACCCCAACAGGGGGCTTGAAGCTTTCTTT
CASNPNRGLEAFF
>14|TRBJ2-7|NA|TRBV18|NA
TGTGCCAGCTCACCGACACAGGGCTCCTACGAGCAGTACTTC
CASSPTQGSYEQYF
>14|TRBJ2-5|TRBD2|TRBV7-2|NA
TGTGCCAGCAGCGGAGGGACTAGCGCGGAGACCCAGTACTTC
CASSGGTSAETQYF
>16|TRBJ2-1|TRBD2|TRBV5-1|NA
TGCGCCAGCAGTCATACTAGCGGGAGGGCAGGATTCGAGCAGTTCTTC
CASSHTSGRAGFEQFF
>19|TRBJ2-1|TRBD2|TRBV4-2|NA
TGTGCCAGCAGCCAAGCAAGCCTAGCGGGAGGTGTAGCTTACAATGAGCAGTTCTTC
CASSQASLAGGVAYNEQFF
>13|TRBJ1-1|NA|TRBV5-6|NA
TGTGCCAGCAGCTTGGGGGGCTCCCCTGAAGCTTTCTTT
CASSLGGSPEAFF
>16|TRBJ2-1|NA|TRBV21-1|NA
TGTGCCAGCAGCACCAAGCCTACTAGCGGGGGGAATGAGCAGTTCTTC
CASSTKPTSGGNEQFF
>17|TRBJ2-7|NA|TRBV3-1/TRBV3-2|NA
TGTGCCAGCAGCCAAGATCCCACCTCACTAGCTGGCGGCGAGCAGTACTTC
CASSQDPTSLAGGEQYF
>14|TRBJ1-6|TRBD1|TRBV28|NA
TGTGCCAGCAGTTTAGGGCAGGGGGGATCACCCCTCCACTTT
CASSLGQGGSPLHF
>16|TRBJ1-5|TRBD1|TRBV28|few
TGTGCCAGCAGTTCTCAGGACAGGGGGAGCAATCAGCCCCAGCATTTT
CASSSQDRGSNQPQHF
>13|TRBJ2-1|NA|TRBV3-1/TRBV3-2|NA
TGTGCCAGCAGCCAAGGGGGGGACAATGAGCAGTTCTTC
CASSQGGDNEQFF
>16|TRBJ2-4|TRBD2|TRBV7-2|NA
TGTGCCAGCAGCTTAGTTCGAGCGGGATTACGAAACATTCAGTACTTC
CASSLVRAGLRNIQYF
>14|TRBJ1-1|NA|TRBV9|NA
TGTGCCAGCAGCATCCTCACAGGCGACACTGAAGCTTTCTTT
CASSILTGDTEAFF
>13|TRBJ2-5|NA|TRBV7-3|NA
TGTGCCAGCAGCCAGAGAGCAGGAGAGACCCAGTACTTC
CASSQRAGETQYF
>13|TRBJ2-5|NA|TRBV6-4|NA
TGTGCCAGCAGTGACTCCAATAGTCAGACCCAGTACTTC
CASSDSNSQTQYF
>13|TRBJ1-1|NA|TRBV19|NA
TGTGCCAGTAGCCGGACAGCGAACACTGAAGCTTTCTTT
CASSRTANTEAFF
>17|TRBJ2-1|NA|TRBV19|NA
TGTGCCAGTAGTATCTCTCCCACGCCGGGCTCCTACAATGAGCAGTTCTTC
CASSISPTPGSYNEQFF
>16|TRBJ1-1|NA|TRBV18|NA
TGTGCCAGCTCACCAGAAAAGGGGGTGGTTGGAGCTGAAGCTTTCTTT
CASSPEKGVVGAEAFF
>15|TRBJ1-1|TRBD1|TRBV11-3|NA
TGTGCCAGCAGCACTTTGGGACAGGTCACCCCTGAAGCTTTCTTT
CASSTLGQVTPEAFF
>15|TRBJ2-7|TRBD1|TRBV5-1|once
TGCGCCAGCAACGGGGGACAGGGGCTCTCCTACGAGCAGTACTTC
CASNGGQGLSYEQYF
>13|TRBJ1-2|NA|TRBV7-2|NA
TGTGCCAGCAGCCCGATGGGGGCCTATGGCTACACCTTC
CASSPMGAYGYTF
>13|TRBJ2-5|NA|TRBV18|NA
TGTGCCAGCTCGCTCGGACAACAAGAGACCCAGTACTTC
CASSLGQQETQYF
>15|TRBJ2-5|NA|TRBV6-2/TRBV6-3|NA
TGTGCCAGCAGTTACTCGGCCAGGGACAAAGAGACCCAGTACTTC
CASSYSARDKETQYF
>15|TRBJ2-1|TRBD2|TRBV7-3|few
TGTGCCAGCAGTCGGACTAGCGGTTCCTACAATGAGCAGTTCTTC
CASSRTSGSYNEQFF
>14|TRBJ1-1|NA|TRBV14|NA
TGTGCCAGCAGCCCGTACTTAAACTCCCCTGAAGCTTTCTTT
CASSPYLNSPEAFF
>15|TRBJ2-4|TRBD1|TRBV4-3|NA
TGCGCCAGCAGCCATACCGACAGGGGTTGGTACATTCAGTACTTC
CASSHTDRGWYIQYF
>13|TRBJ1-1|NA|TRBV28|NA
TGTGCCAGCTCCGGACAGTTGAACACTGAAGCTTTCTTT
CASSGQLNTEAFF
>16|TRBJ1-4|NA|TRBV19|NA
TGTGCCAGTAGTAAGCAAAAACAGGGTCCTAATGAAAAACTGTTTTTT
CASSKQKQGPNEKLFF
>16|TRBJ2-7|TRBD1|TRBV11-1|once
TGTGCCAGCAGCTCCCCCCCCGGGACAGGGACCTACGAGCAGTACTTC
CASSSPPGTGTYEQYF
>15|TRBJ1-2|TRBD1|TRBV5-6|NA
TGTGCCAGCAGCTTCGGACAGGGGGTGCAGGATGGCTACACCTTC
CASSFGQGVQDGYTF
>16|TRBJ2-7|TRBD2|TRBV2|NA
TGTGCCAGCACAGGACTAGCGGGGCGAAAATCCTACGAGCAGTACTTC
CASTGLAGRKSYEQYF
>16|TRBJ2-3|NA|TRBV19|NA
TGTGCCAGTAGTCCGGGACCAGGGGTCGGGCCAGATACGCAGTATTTT
CASSPGPGVGPDTQYF
>17|TRBJ1-1|TRBD1|TRBV15|NA
TGTGCCACCAGCAGAGTTTATGGGACAGCAAGTAGCACTGAAGCTTTCTTT
CATSRVYGTASSTEAFF
>15|TRBJ2-5|TRBD2|TRBV5-5|once
TGTGCCAGCAGCTTGGGGCTAGCGGGGGTAGAGACCCAGTACTTC
CASSLGLAGVETQYF
>12|TRBJ2-7|NA|TRBV12-3/TRBV12-4|NA
TGTGCCAGCAGCTACGGGGCGGGGGAGCAGTACTTC
CASSYGAGEQYF